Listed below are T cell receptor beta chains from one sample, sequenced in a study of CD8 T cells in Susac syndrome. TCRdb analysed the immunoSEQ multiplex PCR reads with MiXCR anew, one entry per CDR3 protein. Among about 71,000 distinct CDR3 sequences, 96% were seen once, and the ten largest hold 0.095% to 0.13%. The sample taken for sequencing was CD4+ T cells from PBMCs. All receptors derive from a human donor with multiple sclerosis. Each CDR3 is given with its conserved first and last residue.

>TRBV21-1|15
CASRRPGQGYSPLHF
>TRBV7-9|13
CASSLALGLEAFF
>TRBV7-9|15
CASSTAGGLVNEQFF
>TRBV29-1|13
CSVDGVNTGELFF
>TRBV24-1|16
CATSDSNRSHNSPLHF
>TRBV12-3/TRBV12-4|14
CASSLLLSTDTQYF
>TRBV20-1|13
CSADPRGNQPQHF
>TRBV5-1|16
CASSLDRTGGRYEQYF
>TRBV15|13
CATSRGQGREQYF
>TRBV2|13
CASMSSSNSPLHF
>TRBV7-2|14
CASSPQAGANVLTF
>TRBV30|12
CAWRRPGRPQHF
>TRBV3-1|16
CASSQDAGKGTDTQYF
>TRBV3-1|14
CASSQDHRSYGYTF
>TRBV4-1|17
CASSQDRGQADQETQYF